What follows are 25 T cell receptor beta chains derived from one specimen sequenced in a study of technical replicates of blood from a few donors. Only in-frame clones appear in the TCRdb table, and some are missing; sequencing was by immunoSEQ multiplex PCR. The repertoire holds some 77,000 clones, with about 91% as singletons. The sequencing sample was made of T cells isolated from PBMCs. Receptors originate from a human donor in good health.

The table lists this clone with a count of one. The genes are TRBV6-1 and TRBJ1-2; TRBD1 agrees at 7 bases. The CDR3 runs to 15 residues. V gave up 2 bases and J gave up 8 bases; unmatched junction bases: 11. Germline CDR1 is MNHNS and CDR2 is SASEGT. CDR3 nucleotides: TGTGCCAGCAGTGAATCGACAGGGTGGACTGTGGGCTACACCTTC. Its translation: CASSESTGWTVGYTF.

This clone was observed a single time. The rearrangement joins TRBV10-1 to TRBJ2-5, with D maybe TRBD1 (6 bases). The germline V and J ends were trimmed by 10 bases and 2 bases, with 11 bases remaining between them. The CDR3 runs to 12 residues. Germline values: CDR1 WNHNN, CDR2 SYGVQD (reference sequence). The CDR3 nucleotides read TGCGCCAATACAGGGAATCAAGAGACCCAGTACTTC. This sequence encodes CANTGNQETQYF.

J is TRBJ2-5 and V is TRBV29-1, with TRBD1 as a possible D gene (6 bases). V was cut by 4 bases and J by 3 bases, with 6 bases left in between. In germline, CDR1 is SQVTM, CDR2 ANQGSEA. The CDR3 has 11 amino acids. CDR3 DNA sequence: TGCAGCGTTGGGACAGAAGAGACCCAGTACTTC. Translating it yields CSVGTEETQYF.

CDR3 DNA: TGTGCCAGCAGCTCAACAGGGGGACAAGAGACCCAGTACTTC. Its protein is CASSSTGGQETQYF. V gene TRBV7-9 combines with J gene TRBJ2-5; 8 bases map to TRBD1. CDR1 SEHNR and CDR2 FQNEAQ come from the germline V gene (reference sequence). The CDR3 sequence is 14 residues long. Germline trimming cut 4 bases from V and 2 bases from J; bases unmatched to any gene: 3.

The CDR3 protein is CASSTQEAFF. The DNA of the CDR3 is TGTGCCAGCAGTACACAGGAAGCTTTCTTT. V and J are TRBV6-1 and TRBJ1-1; D ambiguous. Trimming cost V 5 bases and J 8 bases, with 6 bases left between them. The length of the CDR3 is 10 residues. In germline, CDR1 is MNHNS, CDR2 SASEGT.

The chain carries TRBV7-9 and TRBJ2-3; 7 bases agree with TRBD2. The CDR3 sequence is 14 residues long. The ends lost 1 base at V and 5 bases at J; junction bases unmatched: 3. In germline, CDR1 is SEHNR, CDR2 FQNEAQ (reference sequence). The CDR3, as DNA: TGTGCCAGCAGCTTAGGACTAGCCGGAGATACGCAGTATTTT. This gives the protein CASSLGLAGDTQYF.

V and J are TRBV7-9 and TRBJ2-3, with TRBD2 identical over 13 bases. Trimming at V came to 5 bases and at J to 4 bases, leaving 9 bases not matched to a gene. Germline CDR1 reads SEHNR; CDR2 reads FQNEAQ (reference sequence). This CDR3 contains 17 residues. CDR3 bases: TGTGCCAGCAGCGACACCCGACTAGCGGGAGGACCAGATACGCAGTATTTT. This encodes CASSDTRLAGGPDTQYF.

V usage is TRBV2 and J usage is TRBJ2-7; no reliable D call. Trimming removed 7 bases at V and 2 bases at J, with 21 bases between. Germline V CDR1 and CDR2: SNHLY, FYNNEI. The CDR3 runs to 16 residues. Written as DNA, the CDR3 is TGTGCCAGCATAACCGGGTCCTTCTTCGTTCCCTACGAGCAGTACTTC. Amino acids: CASITGSFFVPYEQYF.

The V and J genes are TRBV9 and TRBJ1-4; D uncertain. The CDR3 extends over 15 amino acids. V was shortened by 0 bases and J by 3 bases, with 9 bases between the two germline ends. Germline V gene lookup returns CDR1 SGDLS and CDR2 YYNGEE. In DNA form, the CDR3 reads TGTGCCAGCAGCGTAGACTTAGCACCTAATGAAAAACTGTTTTTT. Its translation: CASSVDLAPNEKLFF.

This clone has just one count. The chain uses TRBV27 and TRBJ2-1, with 7 bases aligning to TRBD2. This CDR3 spans 15 amino acids. Germline V lookup: CDR1 MNHEY, CDR2 SMNVEV (reference sequence). V trimming: 5 bases; J trimming: 6 bases; junction bases outside the gene matches: 10. CDR3 sequence (DNA): TGTGCCAGCAGTAAACCGCGGGAGAGGGGCAATGAGCAGTTCTTC. It specifies CASSKPRERGNEQFF.

The chain carries TRBV4-1 and TRBJ2-7, with TRBD2 identical over 13 bases. With 2 bases clipped from V and 0 bases from J, the junction kept 10 bases outside the gene matches. The length of the CDR3 is 19 residues. CDR1 is MGHRA, CDR2 YSYEKL, per germline. CDR3 sequence reads: CASSQPKGTSGISSYEQYF. The CDR3 bases are TGCGCCAGCAGCCAACCCAAGGGGACTAGCGGGATTAGCTCCTACGAGCAGTACTTC.

This clone appeared a single time. The chain employs TRBV5-1 and TRBJ2-3; 8 nucleotides align to TRBD2. This CDR3 region has 15 residues. V dropped 0 bases and J dropped 1; count of bases not matched to a gene: 1. Germline-derived CDR1 and CDR2 are SGHRS and YFSETQ. This chain's CDR3 is CASSLELAGTDTQYF. The CDR3 DNA follows: TGCGCCAGCAGCTTGGAACTAGCGGGCACAGATACGCAGTATTTT. Complete variable domain (other parts from reference TRBV5-1 and TRBJ2-3): KAGVTQTPRYLIKTRGQQVTLSCSPISGHRSVSWYQQTPGQGLQFLFEYFSETQRNKGNFPGRFSGRQFSNSRSEMNVSTLELGDSALYLCASSLELAGTDTQYFGPGTRLTVL.

This sequence joins TRBV28 and TRBJ1-5, with D maybe TRBD1 (6 bases). V lost 5 bases, J lost 7 bases, and 15 bases lay in between. Germline V gives CDR1 MDHEN, CDR2 SYDVKM. The CDR3 loop spans 14 amino acids. The CDR3 region has the DNA TGTGCCAGCAGTACAGGGAGCGCGAGGCAGCCCCAGCATTTT. As protein: CASSTGSARQPQHF.

The V call is TRBV5-4, the J call TRBJ2-3; the match to TRBD1 covers 9 bases. The CDR3 is 12 residues long. Trimming cost V 4 bases and J 11 bases; bases outside gene matches: 5. The germline V gene has CDR1 SGHNT and CDR2 YYREEE (reference sequence). CDR3 bases: TGTGCCAGCAGCCCAGGGACAGGGAGGCAGTATTTT. This translates into CASSPGTGRQYF. Together with reference TRBV5-4 and TRBJ2-3, the CDR3 gives the full variable domain: ETGVTQSPTHLIKTRGQQVTLRCSSQSGHNTVSWYQQALGQGPQFIFQYYREEENGRGNFPPRFSGLQFPNYSSELNVNALELDDSALYLCASSPGTGRQYFGPGTRLTVL.

The gene calls are TRBV4-3 and TRBJ1-5, with a weak D call TRBD1 (6 bases). V was clipped by 3 bases and J by 3 bases, with 6 bases between them. The CDR3 extends over 13 amino acids. Germline CDR1 reads LGHNA; CDR2 reads YSLEER. The chain's CDR3 is CASSQGANQPQHF. The CDR3 bases are TGCGCCAGCAGCCAGGGGGCCAATCAGCCCCAGCATTTT.

The chain links TRBV11-2 to TRBJ1-3; D is undetermined. The CDR3 sequence is 18 residues long. V was cut by 5 bases and J by 2 bases, with 22 bases left in between. The V gene's germline CDR1 is SGHAT and CDR2 FQNNGV. CDR3 protein: CASSQRAWEDYPGNTIYF. For the CDR3, the DNA is TGTGCCAGCAGCCAGCGGGCCTGGGAGGACTACCCTGGAAACACCATATATTTT.

The V call is TRBV7-9, the J call TRBJ2-1; weak D call: TRBD1 (6 bases). Germline-derived CDR1 and CDR2 are SEHNR and FQNEAQ (reference sequence). V was cut by 5 bases and J by 2 bases, with 13 bases left in between. This CDR3 has 15 residues. CDR3 sequence: CASSRRTDPYNEQFF. In nucleotides, the CDR3 is TGTGCCAGCAGCCGAAGGACAGATCCCTACAATGAGCAGTTCTTC.

The V and J genes are TRBV27 and TRBJ1-1; TRBD1 agrees at 7 bases. CDR1 and CDR2 from the germline V gene are MNHEY and SMNVEV (reference sequence). After removal of 6 bases from V and 4 bases from J, the junction contained 8 bases not matched to a gene. CDR3 length: 14 residues. In DNA, the CDR3 is TGTGCCAGCAGAAAGGGACAGTCGTTCACTGAAGCTTTCTTT. Encoded protein: CASRKGQSFTEAFF.

J is TRBJ2-3 and V is TRBV11-3; 11 nucleotides line up with TRBD2. Trimming cost V 5 bases and J 6 bases; bases outside gene matches: 4. Germline values: CDR1 SGHNT, CDR2 YENEEA. The CDR3 contains 14 residues. The chain's CDR3 is CASSPTSGADTQYF. CDR3 DNA: TGTGCCAGCAGCCCGACTAGCGGGGCGGATACGCAGTATTTT.

The chain couples TRBV10-2 to TRBJ1-1; weak D call: TRBD1 (6 bases). CDR1 and CDR2 (germline): WSHSY, SAAADI. The CDR3 contains 16 residues. The ends were cut back, 8 bases at V and 0 bases at J, with 19 bases in the middle. CDR3: CASGGEGEALNTEAFF. As DNA, the CDR3 is TGCGCCAGCGGAGGGGAGGGGGAGGCATTGAACACTGAAGCTTTCTTT.

The chain recombines TRBV7-2 with TRBJ1-1; weak D call: TRBD1 (6 bases). The CDR3 has 14 amino acids. Germline V gene lookup returns CDR1 SGHTA and CDR2 FQGNSA. V was shortened by 0 bases and J by 8 bases, with 13 bases between the two germline ends. The chain's CDR3 is CASSLALGRGEAFF. The CDR3 DNA sequence: TGTGCCAGCAGCTTAGCGCTAGGCAGGGGCGAAGCTTTCTTT.

The CDR3 coding sequence is TGTGCCAGCAGTTACGGGATCCGGGGTGAAAAACTGTTTTTT. Its protein is CASSYGIRGEKLFF. The chain combines TRBV6-5 with TRBJ1-4; D uncertain. This CDR3 is built from 14 residues. V lost 2 bases and J lost 7, with 11 bases in between. CDR1 MNHEY and CDR2 SVGAGI come from the germline V gene.

The chain joins TRBV9 to TRBJ2-5, with D uncertain. V dropped 0 bases and J dropped 5 bases, with 8 bases sitting between them. The germline CDR1 and CDR2 sequences are SGDLS and YYNGEE. The CDR3 runs 13 residues. This CDR3 is CASSVDNGETQYF. The CDR3, as DNA: TGTGCCAGCAGCGTAGATAACGGGGAGACCCAGTACTTC.

CDR3 sequence reads: CASSNISRGNKEQYF. The CDR3 nucleotides read TGTGCCAGCAGCAATATTAGCAGGGGAAATAAGGAGCAGTACTTC. The chain employs TRBV21-1 and TRBJ2-7; TRBD1 is the table's D call and was not checked against the DNA. TRBV21-1 is flagged as a pseudogene. This CDR3 contains 15 residues.

The chain joins TRBV6-5 to TRBJ1-2; 7 bases align to TRBD1. The trim removed 5 bases at V and 9 bases at J, leaving 12 bases unmatched. This CDR3 has 14 residues. CDR1 and CDR2 from the germline V gene are MNHEY and SVGAGI. The CDR3 sequence: CASSEEGGDTCYTF. Here the CDR3 DNA reads TGTGCCAGCAGTGAAGAAGGGGGCGATACGTGCTACACCTTC.